One and the same sample provided the 17 T cell receptor beta chains below, sequenced in a study of T cells in Graves' hyperthyroidism and ophthalmopathy. From RNA transcripts, TCR beta CDR3 regions were amplified. First-round RT-PCR targeting the TCR CDR3 was performed with the HTBI primer set. From the multiplex PCR reads, TCRdb called clonotypes with MiXCR, one entry per CDR3 protein. The repertoire holds about 380,000 distinct CDR3 sequences, with about a fifth as singletons. The sequencing sample was made of blood. The receptor source for this set is a man aged 18 to 29 with Graves' ophthalmopathy.

This clonotype occurred many times. The rearrangement uses TRBV11-2 and TRBJ1-1; D unresolved. V shed 5 bases and J shed 0 bases, with 13 bases lying between them. Looked up from germline, CDR1 is SGHAT and CDR2 is FQNNGV. The CDR3 contains 15 residues. CDR3 sequence (DNA): TGTGCCAGCAGCCATTATAAAGTCATGAACACTGAAGCTTTCTTT. This gives the protein CASSHYKVMNTEAFF.

Many counts were recorded for this clonotype. One junction end does not reproduce the germline sequence, and a read error may be involved. The chain combines TRBV24-1 with TRBJ2-2, with a weak D call TRBD1 (5 bases). The CDR3 spans 14 residues. Germline V gene lookup returns CDR1 KGHDR and CDR2 SFDVKD. The CDR3 is CATSAGRNAGELFF. CDR3 DNA sequence: TGTGCCACCAGTGCAGGGCGGAACGCCGGGGAGCTGTTTTTT.

This clonotype appeared many times. The chain joins TRBV5-1 to TRBJ2-5; either TRBD1 or TRBD2 may supply D (5 bases each). Trimming took off 3 bases at V and 0 bases at J, with 9 bases between the two ends. CDR1 and CDR2 (germline): SGHRS, YFSETQ. CDR3 length equals 14 residues. CDR3: CASSSGRHQETQYF. The CDR3 DNA reads as TGCGCCAGCAGCTCGGGACGGCACCAAGAGACCCAGTACTTC.

This clonotype came up a few times. The gene calls are TRBV14 and TRBJ2-3; 7 bases agree with TRBD2. The CDR3 contains 17 residues. Germline V gene sequence: CDR1 SGHDN, CDR2 FVKESK. Trimming cost V 4 bases and J 0 bases; bases outside gene matches: 10. CDR3 sequence reads: CASSPPPGGGSTDTQYF. CDR3 DNA sequence: TGTGCCAGCAGCCCCCCTCCAGGCGGGGGTAGCACAGATACGCAGTATTTT.

This clonotype was counted ten times or more. The chain carries TRBV10-1 and TRBJ2-3, with D uncertain. Germline assignment: CDR1 WNHNN and CDR2 SYGVQD (reference sequence). There are 14 residues in the CDR3. V was clipped by 6 bases and J by 4 bases, with 14 bases between them. The CDR3 here is CASSRDPGADTQYF. The CDR3 bases are TGCGCCAGCAGCCGTGACCCGGGCGCAGATACGCAGTATTTT.

This clonotype was counted ten times or more. The chain's CDR3 is CASSLVRTPYEQYF. Written as DNA, the CDR3 is TGTGCCAGCAGCTTAGTCCGGACACCATACGAGCAGTACTTC. V gene TRBV11-2 combines with J gene TRBJ2-7; tentative D call: TRBD1 (5 bases). Germline V gene sequence: CDR1 SGHAT, CDR2 FQNNGV. Trimming pared 1 base from V and 4 bases from J, leaving 11 bases between. The CDR3 totals 14 residues.

This clonotype was detected ten times or more. The chain couples TRBV6-1 to TRBJ2-2; the D gene is possibly TRBD2 (6 bases). The germline V gene encodes CDR1 MNHNS and CDR2 SASEGT. Between the trimmed V and J ends, which lost 6 bases and 3 bases, there was a span of 14 bases. The CDR3 is made up of 15 amino acids. CDR3 loop: CASRRPWGDTGELFF. The DNA of the CDR3 is TGTGCCAGCAGGAGACCATGGGGGGACACCGGGGAGCTGTTTTTT.

The sample holds many counts of this clonotype. The rearrangement joins TRBV27 to TRBJ1-5, with a weak D call TRBD1 (5 bases). The V end lost 8 bases, the J end lost 4 bases, and 18 bases lay between the germline ends. CDR3 length equals 15 residues. CDR1 MNHEY and CDR2 SMNVEV come from the germline V gene (reference sequence). The CDR3 sequence is CASRRTPESNQPQHF. CDR3 DNA sequence: TGTGCCAGCCGAAGGACACCGGAGAGTAATCAGCCCCAGCATTTT.

This clonotype has more than one count but fewer than ten. The chain uses TRBV24-1 and TRBJ1-2; no definite D call. Looked up from germline, CDR1 is KGHDR and CDR2 is SFDVKD. This CDR3 comprises 11 residues. V lost 3 bases and J lost 5, with 3 bases in between. The CDR3 bases are TGTGCCACCAGTGATGTGTATGGCTACACCTTC. Translation: CATSDVYGYTF.

This clonotype came up many times. CDR3 DNA: TGTGCCAGCAGCTTAGTAGGGACAGGGTGGAATGAGCAGTTCTTC. This gives the protein CASSLVGTGWNEQFF. The rearrangement uses TRBV7-9 and TRBJ2-1; 9 bases are a match to TRBD1. V lost 1 base and J lost 7; bases outside the gene matches: 5. Per the germline V gene, CDR1 is SEHNR and CDR2 is FQNEAQ (reference sequence). The CDR3 is 15 amino acids.

There are a few counts of this clonotype. The chain combines TRBV12-3 or TRBV12-4 with TRBJ2-5; a possible D gene is TRBD2 (6 bases). V lost 1 base and J lost 4, with 10 bases in between. The CDR3 totals 14 residues. The CDR3 bases are TGTGCCAGCAGTTTAGTGGCGGGGTTAGAGACCCAGTACTTC. Its protein is CASSLVAGLETQYF.

The chain carries TRBV2 and TRBJ1-1; possible D gene TRBD1, 6 bases. The CDR3 length is 15 residues. The germline gives CDR1 SNHLY, CDR2 FYNNEI. V was pared by 6 bases and J by 8 bases, with 22 bases between. CDR3 bases: TGTGCCAGCAGCGCCCACCGAGACAGGTCCCGGGAAGCTTTCTTT. It yields the protein CASSAHRDRSREAFF.

This clonotype was seen repeatedly, ten times or more. The chain links TRBV6-2 or TRBV6-3 to TRBJ2-3; D is tentatively TRBD1 or TRBD2 (5 bases each). This CDR3 is built from 16 residues. In germline, CDR1 is MNHEY, CDR2 SVGEGT. Trimming left V 5 bases short and J 2 bases short, with 17 bases between. CDR3 sequence: CASSNRDGIITDTQYF. Written as DNA, the CDR3 is TGTGCCAGCAGTAACCGGGACGGAATTATCACAGATACGCAGTATTTT.

This clonotype was recorded many times. The chain couples TRBV11-1 to TRBJ2-5; D remains ambiguous. V lost 5 bases and J 5 bases, leaving 9 bases between the germline ends. The CDR3 is made up of 12 amino acids. Looked up from germline, CDR1 is SGHAT and CDR2 is FQDESV (reference sequence). This chain's CDR3 is CASSQARETQYF. CDR3 sequence (DNA): TGTGCCAGCAGCCAAGCTAGGGAGACCCAGTACTTC.

Note on this clonotype: A read error is possible here, since a much larger clone lies one base away. This chain joins TRBV6-2 or TRBV6-3 and TRBJ2-5, with D uncertain. This CDR3 contains 18 residues. V lost 0 bases to trimming and J lost 3 bases, with 20 bases between them. The V gene's germline CDR1 is MNHEY and CDR2 SVGEGT. The CDR3 nucleotides are TGTGCCAGCAGTTACTCGAGTGGCAAGGCAGCGCCTGAAGAGACCCAGTACTTC. This translates into CASSYSSGKAAPEETQYF.

The chain couples TRBV5-1 to TRBJ2-2; no reliable D call. The V end lost 4 bases, the J end lost 6 bases, and 16 bases lay between the germline ends. The CDR3 sequence is 15 residues long. The germline V gene has CDR1 SGHRS and CDR2 YFSETQ. The CDR3 protein is CASSELLGSPGELFF. Here the CDR3 DNA reads TGCGCCAGCAGCGAACTGTTGGGGTCTCCCGGGGAGCTGTTTTTT.

This clonotype was seen ten or more times. The CDR3 bases are TGCAGTGTCTCGGGGGGTCGGGCTTTCTTT. This encodes CSVSGGRAFF. V gene TRBV20-1 combines with J gene TRBJ1-1; the D gene is possibly TRBD1 (5 bases). Trimming took off 7 bases at V and 11 bases at J, with 14 bases between the two ends. The CDR3 runs 10 residues. Germline lookup yields CDR1 DFQATT and CDR2 SNEGSKA (reference sequence).